A selection of T cell receptor beta chains follows, all from one sample in a study of blood T cell repertoires in COVID-19. The table came from immunoSEQ multiplex PCR; TCRdb's copy has only in-frame clones and leaves some out. Of about 220,000 clones listed, about 80% were seen once; the top ten hold 1.3%. Sequencing used PBMCs or T cells enriched from blood (not recorded which). The receptors stem from a woman aged 40 to 50 with acute COVID-19. Both conserved end residues are part of each CDR3. Fields, in order: clone size, V gene, D gene, J gene, CDR3 DNA, CDR3 protein. The D gene is left open where the match is weak. Not every row has a clone size; where given, it reads once, few, many or a size class.

.	TRBV21-1	.	TRBJ2-7	TGTGCCAGCAGCCCTCCCCCCTACGAGCAGTACTTC	CASSPPPYEQYF
.	TRBV5-1	.	TRBJ2-1	TGCGCCAGCAGCTTCACCCAGTCCAGTTACAATGAGCAGTTCTTC	CASSFTQSSYNEQFF
.	TRBV19	TRBD1	TRBJ2-5	TGTGCCAGTCGGGACAGGGGAGCCGAGACCCAGTACTTC	CASRDRGAETQYF
.	TRBV18	.	TRBJ2-2	TGTGCCAGCTTCCCCAGGCCCGTGAACACCGGGGAGCTGTTTTTT	CASFPRPVNTGELFF
.	TRBV29-1	TRBD1	TRBJ2-7	TGCAGCGTCGTCCCCCCCATTTCCACAGGGGGCCTATACGAGCAGTACTTC	CSVVPPISTGGLYEQYF
.	TRBV5-5	TRBD1	TRBJ2-7	TGTGCCAGCAGAGTAGACAGGGTTTCCGAGCAGTACTTC	CASRVDRVSEQYF
.	TRBV4-1	TRBD1	TRBJ2-7	TGCGCCAGCAGCTATCGACAGGGGGGCTCGAGCGAGCAGTACTTC	CASSYRQGGSSEQYF
.	TRBV3-1/TRBV3-2	.	TRBJ1-3	TGTGCCAGCAGCAGATACAACACAGGTGGAAACACCATATATTTT	CASSRYNTGGNTIYF
.	TRBV19	.	TRBJ1-1	TGTGCCAGTTTCGCCACAGGGTCTGGTAACACTGAAGCTTTCTTT	CASFATGSGNTEAFF
.	TRBV7-3	.	TRBJ1-1	TGTGCCAGCAGCTTCCAAGGGGGCACTGAAGCTTTCTTT	CASSFQGGTEAFF
.	TRBV15	.	TRBJ1-5	TGTGCCACCAGCAGCGGGGTTAGCAATCAGCCCCAGCATTTT	CATSSGVSNQPQHF
.	TRBV4-1	TRBD1	TRBJ1-1	TGCGCCAGCAGCCCCCGGACAGGGGTCCGTGGTATCACTGAAGCTTTCTTT	CASSPRTGVRGITEAFF
.	TRBV19	.	TRBJ2-6	TGTGCCAGTAGTGGGGGCGAGGCTGGGGCCAACGTCCTGACTTTC	CASSGGEAGANVLTF
.	TRBV3-1/TRBV3-2	.	TRBJ1-1	TGTGCCAGCAGCCGGGCCAGGAACACTGAAGCTTTCTTT	CASSRARNTEAFF
.	TRBV5-1	TRBD1	TRBJ1-1	TGCGCCAGCAGCTCGGACAGGGGAAGAGCTGAAGCTTTCTTT	CASSSDRGRAEAFF
once	TRBV11-3	.	TRBJ2-1	TGTGCCAGCAGCTCGAGACGAGGGTTGGTCAATGAGCAGTTCTTC	CASSSRRGLVNEQFF
.	TRBV27	TRBD1	TRBJ2-7	TGTGCCAGCAGTTCAACCGGGACAGGCCGGTGGGAGCAGTACTTC	CASSSTGTGRWEQYF
.	TRBV15	.	TRBJ2-3	TGTGCCACCAGCACTAGCGCAGATACGCAGTATTTT	CATSTSADTQYF
.	TRBV9	.	TRBJ1-5	TGTGCCAGCAGCGGGGGGCAGGTGGGTCAGCCCCAGCATTTT	CASSGGQVGQPQHF
.	TRBV6-2/TRBV6-3	.	TRBJ2-5	TGTGCCAGCAGCCGGCGGCTGGAGGAGACCCAGTACTTC	CASSRRLEETQYF
.	TRBV5-1	.	TRBJ1-2	TGCGCCAGCAGCTTGAATGGTGGGACTATTGGCTACACCTTC	CASSLNGGTIGYTF
.	TRBV3-1/TRBV3-2	.	TRBJ1-1	TGTGCCAGCAGCCAAGCGGGGTTTATAACTGAAGCTTTCTTT	CASSQAGFITEAFF
.	TRBV11-1	TRBD2	TRBJ2-1	TGTGCCAGCAGCCAACCTAGCGGGAGCTACAATGAGCAGTTCTTC	CASSQPSGSYNEQFF
.	TRBV7-2	.	TRBJ2-3	TGTGCCAGCAGCTCCGTGGGCGGGGGCACAGATACGCAGTATTTT	CASSSVGGGTDTQYF
.	TRBV13	TRBD2	TRBJ2-7	TGTGCCAGCAGCTTAGCGGGAGGGGGAGTCGAGCAGTACTTC	CASSLAGGGVEQYF
.	TRBV2	TRBD1	TRBJ2-2	TGTGCCAGCAGCGTACCTACGACAGGGGTTAGCGGGGAGCTGTTTTTT	CASSVPTTGVSGELFF
.	TRBV14	TRBD1	TRBJ2-7	TGTGCCAGCAGCCAAGGACAGGGTGGGTACGAGCAGTACTTC	CASSQGQGGYEQYF
.	TRBV19	.	TRBJ1-5	TGTGCCAGTAGTCGGCGCGGTCAGCCCCAGCATTTT	CASSRRGQPQHF
.	TRBV19	.	TRBJ1-5	TGTGCCAGTATTGAGGGACAAGGGAATCAGCCCCAGCATTTT	CASIEGQGNQPQHF
.	TRBV11-2	.	TRBJ2-7	TGTGCCAGCAGCTTAGATGCGTTCTACGAGCAGTACTTC	CASSLDAFYEQYF
once	TRBV6-5	.	TRBJ2-3	TGTGCCAGCGAGGAGTGGACAGATACGCAGTATTTT	CASEEWTDTQYF
.	TRBV2	.	TRBJ1-4	TGTGCCAGCAGTGAACGGGGGATTGGAAATGAAAAACTGTTTTTT	CASSERGIGNEKLFF
.	TRBV9	.	TRBJ2-2	TGTGCCAGCAGCGTACCGGGATTCACCGGGGAGCTGTTTTTT	CASSVPGFTGELFF
.	TRBV29-1	TRBD1	TRBJ2-7	TGCAGCGCTCAACAGACAGGGTACGAGCAGTACTTC	CSAQQTGYEQYF
.	TRBV4-3	.	TRBJ1-2	TGCGCCAGCAGCCCCAAAACACAGGCGTATGGCTACACCTTC	CASSPKTQAYGYTF
once	TRBV28	.	TRBJ1-2	TGTGCCAGCAGTCAAGGGGGTTCAGCTAACTATGGCTACACCTTC	CASSQGGSANYGYTF
few	TRBV7-2	TRBD1	TRBJ1-5	TGTGCCAGCAGCCTGGGGACAGCAAATCAGCCCCAGCATTTT	CASSLGTANQPQHF
once	TRBV4-2	TRBD2	TRBJ2-2	TGTGCCAGCAGCCAAGATCCCGGGGGGACTGCGAACACCGGGGAGCTGTTTTTT	CASSQDPGGTANTGELFF
.	TRBV11-2	TRBD1	TRBJ2-7	TGTGCCAGCAGCCCTAATAGGGACAGGAAGCAGTACTTC	CASSPNRDRKQYF
once	TRBV27	TRBD1	TRBJ1-6	TGTGCCAGCAGTTTATCGGTTGCAGGGGGCGCCGTTTCACCCCTCCACTTT	CASSLSVAGGAVSPLHF
.	TRBV5-1	TRBD2	TRBJ2-1	TGCGCCAGCAGCTTGGGGGACTACCACAATGAGCAGTTCTTC	CASSLGDYHNEQFF
.	TRBV20-1	TRBD1	TRBJ2-7	TGCAGTGCTAGTTGGTTGGGACAGGGGTTGCACGAGCAGTACTTC	CSASWLGQGLHEQYF
few	TRBV5-4	TRBD1	TRBJ2-3	TGTGCCAGCAGCAGCCGGGACAGGGGGACAGATACGCAGTATTTT	CASSSRDRGTDTQYF
.	TRBV11-3	.	TRBJ2-2	TGTGCCAGCAGCCCGGGAGTGTCCACCGGGGAGCTGTTTTTT	CASSPGVSTGELFF
.	TRBV7-2	.	TRBJ2-3	TGTGCCAGCAGCTTAAGCGGGCAAGGCGATACGCAGTATTTT	CASSLSGQGDTQYF
.	TRBV9	.	TRBJ1-1	TGTGCCAGCAGCGTAGATGGAGGGATGAACACTGAAGCTTTCTTT	CASSVDGGMNTEAFF